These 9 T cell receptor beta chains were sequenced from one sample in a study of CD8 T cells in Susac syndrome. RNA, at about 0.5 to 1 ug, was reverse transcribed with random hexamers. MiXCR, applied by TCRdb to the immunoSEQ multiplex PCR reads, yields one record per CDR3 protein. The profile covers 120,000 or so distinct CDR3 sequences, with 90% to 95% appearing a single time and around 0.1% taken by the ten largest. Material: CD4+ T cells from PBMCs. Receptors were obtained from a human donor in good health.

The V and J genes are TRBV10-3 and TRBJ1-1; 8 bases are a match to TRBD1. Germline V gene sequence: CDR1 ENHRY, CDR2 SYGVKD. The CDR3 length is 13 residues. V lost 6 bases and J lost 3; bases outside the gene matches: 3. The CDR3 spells CAISGQGDTEAFF. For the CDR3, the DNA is TGTGCCATCAGCGGACAGGGCGACACTGAAGCTTTCTTT.

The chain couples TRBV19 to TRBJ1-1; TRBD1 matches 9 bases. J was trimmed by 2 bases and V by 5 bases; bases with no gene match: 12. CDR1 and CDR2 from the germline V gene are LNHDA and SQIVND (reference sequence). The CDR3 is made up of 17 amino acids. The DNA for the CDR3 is TGTGCCAGTAGTCCGGCCGGGACAGGGAGGGGAAACACTGAAGCTTTCTTT. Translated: CASSPAGTGRGNTEAFF.

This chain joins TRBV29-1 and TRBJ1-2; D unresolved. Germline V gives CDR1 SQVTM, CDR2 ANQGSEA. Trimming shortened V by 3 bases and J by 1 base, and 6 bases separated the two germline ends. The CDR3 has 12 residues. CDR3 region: CSVDPLNYGYTF. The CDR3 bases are TGCAGCGTTGACCCCCTTAACTATGGCTACACCTTC.

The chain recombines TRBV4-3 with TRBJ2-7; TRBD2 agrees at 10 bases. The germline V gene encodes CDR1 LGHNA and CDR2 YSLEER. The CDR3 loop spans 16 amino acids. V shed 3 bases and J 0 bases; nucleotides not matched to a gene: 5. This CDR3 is CASSHSPSGSSYEQYF. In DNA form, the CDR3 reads TGCGCCAGCAGCCATTCCCCTAGCGGGAGCTCCTACGAGCAGTACTTC.

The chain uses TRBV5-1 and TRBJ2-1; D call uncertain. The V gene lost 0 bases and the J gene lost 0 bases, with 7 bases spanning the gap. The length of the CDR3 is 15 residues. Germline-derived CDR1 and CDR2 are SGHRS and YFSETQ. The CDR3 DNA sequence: TGCGCCAGCAGCTTGGAAGCGAGCTCCTACAATGAGCAGTTCTTC. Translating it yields CASSLEASSYNEQFF.

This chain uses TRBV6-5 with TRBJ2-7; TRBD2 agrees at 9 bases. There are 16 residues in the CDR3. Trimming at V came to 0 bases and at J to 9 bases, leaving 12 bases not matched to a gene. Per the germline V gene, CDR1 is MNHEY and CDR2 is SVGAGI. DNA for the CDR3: TGTGCCAGCAGTTACTCGGCAGTAGCGGGAGTTAACGGGCAGTACTTC. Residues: CASSYSAVAGVNGQYF.

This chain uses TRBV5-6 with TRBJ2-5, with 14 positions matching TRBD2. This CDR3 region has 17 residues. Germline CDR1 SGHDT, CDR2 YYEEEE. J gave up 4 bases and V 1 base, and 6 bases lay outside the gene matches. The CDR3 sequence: CASSLLTSGRARETQYF. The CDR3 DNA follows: TGTGCCAGCAGCTTGTTGACTAGCGGGAGGGCCCGAGAGACCCAGTACTTC. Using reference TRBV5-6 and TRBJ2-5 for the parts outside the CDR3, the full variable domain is DAGVTQSPTHLIKTRGQQVTLRCSPKSGHDTVSWYQQALGQGPQFIFQYYEEEERQRGNFPDRFSGHQFPNYSSELNVNALLLGDSALYLCASSLLTSGRARETQYFGPGTRLLVL.

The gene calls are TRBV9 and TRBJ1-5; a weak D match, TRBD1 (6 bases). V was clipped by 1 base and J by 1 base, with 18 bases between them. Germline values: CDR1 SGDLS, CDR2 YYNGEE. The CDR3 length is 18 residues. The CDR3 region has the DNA TGTGCCAGCAGCGTACGCCCACGGCCGGGGGCGAGCAATCAGCCCCAGCATTTT. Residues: CASSVRPRPGASNQPQHF.

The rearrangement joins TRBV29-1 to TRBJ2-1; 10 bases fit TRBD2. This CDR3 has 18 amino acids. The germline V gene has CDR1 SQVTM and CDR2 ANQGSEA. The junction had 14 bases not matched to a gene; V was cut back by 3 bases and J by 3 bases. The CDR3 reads CSVEGPSSSGRSYNEQFF. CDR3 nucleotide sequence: TGCAGCGTTGAGGGTCCCTCTTCTAGCGGGAGAAGCTACAATGAGCAGTTCTTC.